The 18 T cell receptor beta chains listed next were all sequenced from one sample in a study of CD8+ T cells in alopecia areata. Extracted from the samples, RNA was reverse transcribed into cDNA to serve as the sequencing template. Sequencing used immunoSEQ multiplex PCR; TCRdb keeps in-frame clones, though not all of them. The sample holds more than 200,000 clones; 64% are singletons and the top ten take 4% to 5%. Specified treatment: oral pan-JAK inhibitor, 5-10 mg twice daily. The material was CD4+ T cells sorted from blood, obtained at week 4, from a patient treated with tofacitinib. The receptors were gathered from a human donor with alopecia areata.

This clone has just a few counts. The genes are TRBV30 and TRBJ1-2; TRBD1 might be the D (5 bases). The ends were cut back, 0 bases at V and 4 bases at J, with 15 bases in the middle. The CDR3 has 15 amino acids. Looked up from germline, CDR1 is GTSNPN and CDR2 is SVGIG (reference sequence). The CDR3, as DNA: TGTGCCTGGAGTGTAAAACAGGCGGGCACCTATGGCTACACCTTC. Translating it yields CAWSVKQAGTYGYTF.

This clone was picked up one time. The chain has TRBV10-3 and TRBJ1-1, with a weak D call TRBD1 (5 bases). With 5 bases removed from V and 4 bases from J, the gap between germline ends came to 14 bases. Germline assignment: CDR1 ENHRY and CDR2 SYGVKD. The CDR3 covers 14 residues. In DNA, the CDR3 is TGTGCCATCAGTAAGGACACCGGGGGCACTGAAGCTTTCTTT. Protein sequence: CAISKDTGGTEAFF.

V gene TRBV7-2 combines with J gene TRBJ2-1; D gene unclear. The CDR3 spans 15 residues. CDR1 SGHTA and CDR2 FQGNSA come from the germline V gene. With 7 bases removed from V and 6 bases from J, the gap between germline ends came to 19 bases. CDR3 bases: TGTGCCAGCATCCCCACCGCTCTGACCCCCAATGAGCAGTTCTTC. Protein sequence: CASIPTALTPNEQFF.

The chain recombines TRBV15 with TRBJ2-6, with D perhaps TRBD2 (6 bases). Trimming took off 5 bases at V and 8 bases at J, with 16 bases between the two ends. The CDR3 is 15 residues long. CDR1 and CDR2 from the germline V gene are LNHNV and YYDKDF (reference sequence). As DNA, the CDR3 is TGTGCCACCAGCGGGGGGTTTCCCCGTACCAACGTCCTGACTTTC. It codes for CATSGGFPRTNVLTF. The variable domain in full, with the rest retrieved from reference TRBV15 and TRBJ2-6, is DAMVIQNPRYQVTQFGKPVTLSCSQTLNHNVMYWYQQKSSQAPKLLFHYYDKDFNNEADTPDNFQSRRPNTSFCFLDIRSPGLGDTAMYLCATSGGFPRTNVLTFGAGSRLTVL.

CDR3 protein: CASSFSGGTDTQYF. In nucleotides, the CDR3 is TGTGCCAGCAGCTTTAGCGGGGGCACAGATACGCAGTATTTT. The chain is built from TRBV7-2 and TRBJ2-3, with 8 nucleotides matching TRBD2. The V gene's germline CDR1 is SGHTA and CDR2 FQGNSA. The CDR3 consists of 14 residues. Trimming cost V 3 bases and J 1 base; bases outside gene matches: 0.

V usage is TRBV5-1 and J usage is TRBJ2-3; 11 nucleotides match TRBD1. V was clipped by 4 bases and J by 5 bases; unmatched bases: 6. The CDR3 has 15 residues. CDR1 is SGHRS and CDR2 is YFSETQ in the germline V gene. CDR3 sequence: CASSTRTGGIDTQYF. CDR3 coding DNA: TGCGCCAGCAGCACCCGGACAGGGGGCATAGATACGCAGTATTTT.

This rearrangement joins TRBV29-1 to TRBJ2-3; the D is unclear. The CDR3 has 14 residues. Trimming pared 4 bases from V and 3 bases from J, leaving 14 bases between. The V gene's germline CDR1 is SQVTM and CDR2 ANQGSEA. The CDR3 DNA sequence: TGCAGCGTTGTACGTGGGGAAGGGACAGATACGCAGTATTTT. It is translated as CSVVRGEGTDTQYF.

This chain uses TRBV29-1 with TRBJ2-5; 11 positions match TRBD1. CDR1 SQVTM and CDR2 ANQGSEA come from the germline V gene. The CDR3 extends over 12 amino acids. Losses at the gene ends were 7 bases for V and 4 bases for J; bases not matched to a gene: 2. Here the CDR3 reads CSAGTGGETQYF. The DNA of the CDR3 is TGCAGCGCCGGGACAGGGGGAGAGACCCAGTACTTC. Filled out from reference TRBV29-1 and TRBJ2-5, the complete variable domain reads SAVISQKPSRDICQRGTSLTIQCQVDSQVTMMFWYRQQPGQSLTLIATANQGSEATYESGFVIDKFPISRPNLTFSTLTVSNMSPEDSSIYLCSAGTGGETQYFGPGTRLLVL.

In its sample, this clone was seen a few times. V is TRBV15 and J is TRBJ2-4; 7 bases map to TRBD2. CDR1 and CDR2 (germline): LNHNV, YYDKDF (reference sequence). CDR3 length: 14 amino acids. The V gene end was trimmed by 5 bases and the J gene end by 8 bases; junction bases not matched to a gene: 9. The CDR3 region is CATSAGLGRDIQYF. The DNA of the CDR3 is TGTGCCACCAGCGCAGGACTTGGGAGGGACATTCAGTACTTC.

The CDR3 reads CASSSGFTQPQHF. The CDR3 DNA reads TGTGCCAGCAGTTCAGGTTTTACCCAGCCCCAGCATTTT. The V call is TRBV5-4, the J call TRBJ1-5; D not resolved. V was pared by 5 bases and J by 7 bases, with 13 bases between. This CDR3 is 13 amino acids long. The germline CDR1 and CDR2 sequences are SGHNT and YYREEE (reference sequence).

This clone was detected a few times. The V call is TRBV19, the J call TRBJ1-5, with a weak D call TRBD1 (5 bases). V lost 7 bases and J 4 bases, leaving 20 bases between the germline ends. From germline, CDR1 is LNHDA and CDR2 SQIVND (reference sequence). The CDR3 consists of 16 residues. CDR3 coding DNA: TGTGCCAGTATAAAAGAAGGGGAAAAGGGGAATCAGCCCCAGCATTTT. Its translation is CASIKEGEKGNQPQHF.

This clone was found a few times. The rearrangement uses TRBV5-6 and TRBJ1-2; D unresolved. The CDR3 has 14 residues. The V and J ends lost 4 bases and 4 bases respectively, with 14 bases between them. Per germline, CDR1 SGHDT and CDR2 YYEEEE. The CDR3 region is CASSRGPMGYGYTF. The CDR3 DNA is TGTGCCAGCAGCCGAGGACCAATGGGCTATGGCTACACCTTC. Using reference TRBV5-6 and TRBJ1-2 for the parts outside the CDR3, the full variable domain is DAGVTQSPTHLIKTRGQQVTLRCSPKSGHDTVSWYQQALGQGPQFIFQYYEEEERQRGNFPDRFSGHQFPNYSSELNVNALLLGDSALYLCASSRGPMGYGYTFGSGTRLTVV.

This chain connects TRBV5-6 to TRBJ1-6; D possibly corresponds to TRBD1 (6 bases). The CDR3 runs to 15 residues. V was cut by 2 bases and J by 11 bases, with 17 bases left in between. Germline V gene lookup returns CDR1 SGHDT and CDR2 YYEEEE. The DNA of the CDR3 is TGTGCCAGCAGCTTCCGGGACACACACGCTACACCCCTCCACTTT. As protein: CASSFRDTHATPLHF.

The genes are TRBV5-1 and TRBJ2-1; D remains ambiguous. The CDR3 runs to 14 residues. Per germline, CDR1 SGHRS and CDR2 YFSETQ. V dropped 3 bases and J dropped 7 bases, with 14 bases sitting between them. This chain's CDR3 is CASSSVPDANEQFF. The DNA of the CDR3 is TGCGCCAGCAGCTCAGTCCCCGATGCGAATGAGCAGTTCTTC.

CDR3 protein: CASSIGPQVMNTEAFF. CDR3 nucleotides: TGTGCCAGTAGTATAGGGCCACAGGTTATGAACACTGAAGCTTTCTTT. The J gene is TRBJ1-1, the V gene TRBV19; TRBD1 is a possible D gene (5 bases). The germline CDR1 and CDR2 sequences are LNHDA and SQIVND (reference sequence). V lost 1 base, J lost 0 bases, and 12 bases lay in between. The CDR3 consists of 16 residues.

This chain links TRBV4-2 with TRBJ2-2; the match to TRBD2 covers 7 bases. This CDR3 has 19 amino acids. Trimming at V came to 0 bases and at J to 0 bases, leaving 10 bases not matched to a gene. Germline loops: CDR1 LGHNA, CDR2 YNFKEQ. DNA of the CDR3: TGTGCCAGCAGCCAAGACGGGCAGGGAGGGAGCGCGAACACCGGGGAGCTGTTTTTT. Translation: CASSQDGQGGSANTGELFF.

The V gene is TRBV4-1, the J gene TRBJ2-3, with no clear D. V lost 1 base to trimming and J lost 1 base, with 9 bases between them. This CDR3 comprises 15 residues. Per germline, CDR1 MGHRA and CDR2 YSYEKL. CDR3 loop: CASSQVGAGTDTQYF. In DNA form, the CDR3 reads TGCGCCAGCAGCCAAGTTGGCGCGGGCACAGATACGCAGTATTTT.

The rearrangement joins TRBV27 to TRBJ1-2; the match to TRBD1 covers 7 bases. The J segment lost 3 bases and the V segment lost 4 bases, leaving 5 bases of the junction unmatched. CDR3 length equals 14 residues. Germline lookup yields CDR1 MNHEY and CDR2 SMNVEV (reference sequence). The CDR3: CASSSGGGYYGYTF. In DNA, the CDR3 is TGTGCCAGCAGTTCGGGAGGGGGCTACTATGGCTACACCTTC.